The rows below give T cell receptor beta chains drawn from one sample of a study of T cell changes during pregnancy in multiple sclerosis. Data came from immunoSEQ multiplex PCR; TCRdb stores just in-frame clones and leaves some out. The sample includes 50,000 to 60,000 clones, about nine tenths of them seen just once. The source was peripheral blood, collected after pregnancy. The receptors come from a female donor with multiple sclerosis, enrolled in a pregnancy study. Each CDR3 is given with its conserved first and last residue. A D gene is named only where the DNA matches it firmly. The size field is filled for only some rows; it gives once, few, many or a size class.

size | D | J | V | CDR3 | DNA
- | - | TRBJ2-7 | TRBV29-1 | CSVEGKRSTGYEQYF | TGCAGCGTTGAAGGGAAGAGGTCCACTGGCTACGAGCAGTACTTC
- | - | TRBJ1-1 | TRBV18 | CASSPAVGNTEAFF | TGTGCCAGCTCACCAGCGGTGGGGAACACTGAAGCTTTCTTT
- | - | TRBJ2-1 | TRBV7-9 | CASSSTDSSYNEQFF | TGTGCCAGCAGCTCAACAGATAGCTCCTACAATGAGCAGTTCTTC
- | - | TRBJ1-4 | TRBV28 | CASSLQDFEKLFF | TGTGCCAGCAGTTTACAGGATTTTGAAAAACTGTTTTTT
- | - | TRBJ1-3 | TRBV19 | CASSVPGAGGNTIYF | TGTGCCAGTTCTGTTCCAGGGGCCGGTGGAAACACCATATATTTT
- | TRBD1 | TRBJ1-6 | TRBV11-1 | CASSSGTGDSPLHF | TGTGCCAGCAGCTCCGGGACAGGGGACTCACCCCTCCACTTT
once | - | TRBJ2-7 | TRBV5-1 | CASSFQGNDEQYF | TGCGCCAGCAGCTTCCAGGGGAACGACGAGCAGTACTTC
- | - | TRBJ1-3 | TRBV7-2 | CATSREPSGDTIYF | TGTGCCACATCCAGGGAACCATCTGGAGACACCATATATTTT
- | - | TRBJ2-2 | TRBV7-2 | CASSFTGSTGELFF | TGTGCCAGCAGCTTCACGGGGAGCACCGGGGAGCTGTTTTTT
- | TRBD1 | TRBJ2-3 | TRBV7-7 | CASSLRQGVSLQDTQYF | TGTGCTAGCAGCTTACGGCAGGGGGTTTCATTACAAGATACGCAGTATTTT
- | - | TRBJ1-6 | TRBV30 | CAWSATVPYNSPLHF | TGTGCCTGGAGCGCTACAGTACCCTATAATTCACCCCTCCACTTT
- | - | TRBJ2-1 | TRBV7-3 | CASSLRQDNEQFF | TGTGCCAGCAGCTTACGACAGGACAATGAGCAGTTCTTC
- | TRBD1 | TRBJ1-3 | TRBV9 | CASSVLTGRYGNTIYF | TGTGCCAGCAGCGTCCTGACAGGGAGGTATGGAAACACCATATATTTT
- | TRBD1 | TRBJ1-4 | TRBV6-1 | CASSEGGTGGEKLFF | TGTGCCAGCAGTGAAGGGGGGACAGGGGGAGAAAAACTGTTTTTT
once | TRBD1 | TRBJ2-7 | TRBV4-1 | CASSQGMGQTYEQYF | TGCGCCAGCAGCCAAGGGATGGGACAGACCTACGAGCAGTACTTC
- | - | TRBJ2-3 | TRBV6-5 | CASSYSAGRDTQYF | TGTGCCAGCAGTTACTCGGCGGGTAGGGATACGCAGTATTTT
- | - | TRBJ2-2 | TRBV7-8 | CASSLRRGTGELFF | TGTGCCAGCAGCTTACGCAGGGGCACCGGGGAGCTGTTTTTT
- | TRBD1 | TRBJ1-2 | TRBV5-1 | CASSQGVQGVGYTF | TGCGCCAGCAGCCAGGGAGTACAGGGGGTCGGCTACACCTTC
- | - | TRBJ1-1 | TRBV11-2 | CASSLDRWHAEAFF | TGTGCCAGCAGCTTAGATCGATGGCACGCTGAAGCTTTCTTT
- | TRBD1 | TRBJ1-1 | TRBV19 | CASSPDRERWTEAFF | TGTGCCAGTAGTCCGGACAGGGAGAGATGGACTGAAGCTTTCTTT
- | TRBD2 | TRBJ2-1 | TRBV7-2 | CASSGPQRGARSYNEQFF | TGTGCCAGCAGCGGCCCTCAGCGGGGGGCCCGCTCCTACAATGAGCAGTTCTTC
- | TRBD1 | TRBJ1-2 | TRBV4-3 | CASSQDSQGARGYTF | TGCGCCAGCAGCCAAGACAGCCAGGGGGCGCGGGGCTACACCTTC
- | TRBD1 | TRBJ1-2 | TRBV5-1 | CASSLQGDYGYTF | TGCGCCAGCAGTCTACAGGGGGACTATGGCTACACCTTC
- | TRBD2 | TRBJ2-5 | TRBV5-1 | CASSPGGSQETQYF | TGCGCCAGCAGCCCCGGGGGGAGCCAAGAGACCCAGTACTTC
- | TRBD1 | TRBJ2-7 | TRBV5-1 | CASSLVVTDRGVGEQYF | TGCGCCAGCAGCTTGGTTGTTACGGACAGGGGTGTTGGAGAGCAGTACTTC
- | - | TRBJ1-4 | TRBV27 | CASSLRGANNEKLFF | TGTGCCAGCAGTTTACGGGGGGCGAATAATGAAAAACTGTTTTTT
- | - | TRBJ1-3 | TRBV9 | CASSARVGGNTIYF | TGTGCCAGCAGCGCGAGGGTTGGTGGAAACACCATATATTTT
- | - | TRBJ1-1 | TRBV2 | CASRVTRHILWAFF | TGTGCCAGCAGAGTTACCAGACACATCCTCTGGGCTTTCTTT
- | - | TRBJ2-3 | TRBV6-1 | CASSVGFAQYF | TGTGCCAGCAGTGTCGGGTTTGCGCAGTATTTT
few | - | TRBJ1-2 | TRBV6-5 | CASRAGGGYTF | TGTGCCAGCAGGGCCGGGGGGGGCTACACCTTC
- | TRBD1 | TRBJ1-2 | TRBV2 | CASSRGQGGDYGYTF | TGTGCCAGCAGTCGTGGACAGGGAGGGGACTATGGCTACACCTTC
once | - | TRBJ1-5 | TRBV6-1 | CASSESMGSNQPQHF | TGTGCCAGCAGTGAGTCTATGGGCAGCAATCAGCCCCAGCATTTT
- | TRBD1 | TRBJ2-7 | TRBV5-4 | CASSAGTDGYEQYF | TGTGCCAGCAGCGCCGGGACAGACGGCTACGAGCAGTACTTC
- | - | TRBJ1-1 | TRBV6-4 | CASSEQGSTEAFF | TGTGCCAGCAGTGAACAGGGATCCACTGAAGCTTTCTTT
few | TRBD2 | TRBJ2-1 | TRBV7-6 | CASSLALLAGVDEQFF | TGTGCCAGCAGCTTAGCACTACTAGCGGGGGTGGATGAGCAGTTCTTC
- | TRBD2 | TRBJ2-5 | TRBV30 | CAWSPGGVAGGLGETQYF | TGTGCCTGGAGTCCGGGTGGAGTAGCGGGGGGGCTTGGGGAGACCCAGTACTTC
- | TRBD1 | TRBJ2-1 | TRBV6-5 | CASSSSTGYNEQFF | TGTGCCAGCAGTTCGTCGACAGGGTACAATGAGCAGTTCTTC
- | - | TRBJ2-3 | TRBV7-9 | CASSSRVSDTQYF | TGTGCCAGCAGTTCCAGGGTTTCAGATACGCAGTATTTT
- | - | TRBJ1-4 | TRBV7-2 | CASSFDSNEKLFF | TGTGCCAGCAGCTTTGACAGTAATGAAAAACTGTTTTTT
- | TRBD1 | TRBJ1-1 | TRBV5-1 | CASSSGTGNTEAFF | TGCGCCAGCAGCTCCGGGACAGGGAACACTGAAGCTTTCTTT
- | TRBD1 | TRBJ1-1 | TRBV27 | CASSPHGQGWNTEAFF | TGTGCCAGCAGTCCGCACGGACAGGGGTGGAACACTGAAGCTTTCTTT
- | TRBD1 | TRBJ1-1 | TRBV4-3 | CASSRVTGDTEAFF | TGCGCCAGCAGCCGAGTTACAGGGGACACTGAAGCTTTCTTT
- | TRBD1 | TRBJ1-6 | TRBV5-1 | CASSSTGADSPLHF | TGCGCCAGCAGCTCGACAGGGGCAGATTCACCCCTCCACTTT
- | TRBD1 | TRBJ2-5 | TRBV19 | CASSIDRWTGARETQYF | TGTGCCAGTAGTATAGATCGTTGGACAGGGGCCCGAGAGACCCAGTACTTC
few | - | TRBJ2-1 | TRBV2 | CASSDAADEQFF | TGTGCCAGCAGTGACGCAGCGGATGAGCAGTTCTTC
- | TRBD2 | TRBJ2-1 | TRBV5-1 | CASSFGGGVNEQFF | TGCGCCAGCAGCTTTGGCGGGGGAGTAAATGAGCAGTTCTTC
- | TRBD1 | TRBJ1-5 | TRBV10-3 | CAISLQGGNQPQHF | TGTGCCATCAGCCTCCAGGGGGGCAATCAGCCCCAGCATTTT
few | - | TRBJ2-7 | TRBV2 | CASSEAVAYEQYF | TGTGCCAGCAGTGAGGCAGTTGCCTACGAGCAGTACTTC
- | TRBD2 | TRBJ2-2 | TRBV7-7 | CASSPLIRTGGTNTGELFF | TGTGCTAGCAGCCCACTAATTAGGACGGGGGGAACGAACACCGGGGAGCTGTTTTTT
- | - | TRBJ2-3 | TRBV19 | CASSIGGTQYF | TGTGCCAGTAGTATAGGCGGTACGCAGTATTTT
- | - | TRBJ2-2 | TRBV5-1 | CASVGANTGELFF | TGCGCCAGCGTGGGCGCGAACACCGGGGAGCTGTTTTTT
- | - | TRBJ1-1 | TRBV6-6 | CASSYSRGNTEAFF | TGTGCCAGCAGTTACTCGAGAGGCAACACTGAAGCTTTCTTT
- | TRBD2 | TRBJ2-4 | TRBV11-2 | CASSLASGGFQGNIQYF | TGTGCCAGCAGCTTAGCTAGCGGGGGGTTCCAGGGAAACATTCAGTACTTC
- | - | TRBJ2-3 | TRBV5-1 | CASSFDRGAGSDTQYF | TGCGCCAGCAGCTTTGATCGGGGGGCCGGCTCAGATACGCAGTATTTT
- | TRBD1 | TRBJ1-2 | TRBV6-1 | CASSEGTGEDGYTF | TGTGCCAGCAGTGAAGGGACAGGGGAGGATGGCTACACCTTC
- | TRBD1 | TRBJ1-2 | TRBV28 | CASSLWERQGGDGYTF | TGTGCCAGCAGTTTATGGGAGAGGCAGGGGGGCGACGGCTACACCTTC
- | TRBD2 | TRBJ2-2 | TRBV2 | CAGRTSGVKGELFF | TGTGCCGGCCGGACTAGCGGGGTGAAGGGGGAGCTGTTTTTT
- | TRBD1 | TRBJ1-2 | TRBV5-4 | CASSATGPYGYTF | TGTGCCAGCAGCGCGACAGGGCCCTATGGCTACACCTTC
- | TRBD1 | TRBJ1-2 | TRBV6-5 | CASNTGGVGYGYTF | TGTGCCAGCAATACAGGGGGCGTCGGCTATGGCTACACCTTC